These 27 T cell receptor beta chains were sequenced from one sample in a study of T cells in localized non-small cell lung cancer. Sequencing was performed with immunoSEQ multiplex PCR; in TCRdb, only in-frame clones are kept and a portion is missing. Found here are roughly 1,600 clones, 20% to 30% of them singletons; the top ten hold 9.5% to 12%. The sample was lung tumor tissue, taken before any cancer treatment. These receptors all stem from a woman aged 35 to 69 with stage III lung adenocarcinoma.

This clone came up once. V is TRBV30 and J is TRBJ2-2, with 8 nucleotides matching TRBD2. CDR3 length: 16 amino acids. J was trimmed by 2 bases and V by 1 base; bases with no gene match: 6. In germline, CDR1 is GTSNPN, CDR2 SVGIG (reference sequence). This CDR3 reads CAWSADLAGNTGELFF. In DNA form, the CDR3 reads TGTGCCTGGAGTGCTGACCTAGCGGGCAACACCGGGGAGCTGTTTTTT. Supplemented by reference TRBV30 and TRBJ2-2, the full variable domain reads SQTIHQWPATLVQPVGSPLSLECTVEGTSNPNLYWYRQAAGRGLQLLFYSVGIGQISSEVPQNLSASRPQDRQFILSSKKLLLSDSGFYLCAWSADLAGNTGELFFGEGSRLTVL.

Sample share makes this clone medium-sized. V usage is TRBV6-8 and J usage is TRBJ1-1; the D is unclear. V lost 5 bases and J 2 bases, leaving 9 bases between the germline ends. Germline CDR1 and CDR2: MNHGY and SAAAGT. There are 13 residues in the CDR3. The CDR3 DNA follows: TGTGCCAGCAGTACCAGACGCAACACTGAAGCTTTCTTT. Amino acid sequence: CASSTRRNTEAFF.

The genes are TRBV11-3 and TRBJ1-5, with a possible D match to TRBD1 (5 bases). This CDR3 has 16 amino acids. CDR1 SGHNT and CDR2 YENEEA come from the germline V gene. The germline V and J ends were trimmed by 5 bases and 0 bases, with 14 bases remaining between them. The CDR3 region is CASSTQGPYSNQPQHF. The CDR3 DNA sequence: TGTGCCAGCAGCACTCAGGGACCTTATAGCAATCAGCCCCAGCATTTT.

In its sample, this clone is medium-sized. The rearrangement links TRBV6-8 to TRBJ1-1; D remains ambiguous. This CDR3 spans 13 amino acids. V was pared by 8 bases and J by 7 bases, with 17 bases between. CDR1 MNHGY and CDR2 SAAAGT come from the germline V gene. The CDR3 loop reads CASGKELQVEAFF. In DNA form, the CDR3 reads TGTGCCAGCGGGAAGGAGCTTCAGGTTGAAGCTTTCTTT.

This clone showed up just a few times. The chain couples TRBV11-3 to TRBJ2-5; TRBD2 matches 7 bases. This CDR3 has 14 residues. Germline values: CDR1 SGHNT, CDR2 YENEEA. Unmatched junction bases numbered 6, after V lost 3 bases and J lost 5 bases. The CDR3 region is CASSFYGAGETQYF. The CDR3 DNA follows: TGTGCCAGCAGCTTCTACGGAGCGGGGGAGACCCAGTACTTC.

This clone was recorded a few times. The chain carries TRBV11-3 and TRBJ2-5; tentatively, D is TRBD1 or TRBD2 (5 bases each). Looked up from germline, CDR1 is SGHNT and CDR2 is YENEEA. The length of the CDR3 is 15 residues. Trimming cost V 4 bases and J 3 bases, with 15 bases left between them. The CDR3 DNA reads TGTGCCAGCAGCTACCTGGGACGGGAAGAAGAGACCCAGTACTTC. Translating gives CASSYLGREEETQYF.

The V and J genes are TRBV11-3 and TRBJ2-7; D may be TRBD1 (5 bases). The CDR3 loop spans 15 amino acids. Germline V gene sequence: CDR1 SGHNT, CDR2 YENEEA. V was pared by 1 base and J by 2 bases, with 12 bases between. CDR3 in DNA: TGTGCCAGCAGCTTAGGAGTTCAGGGAACCTACGAGCAGTACTTC. Protein product: CASSLGVQGTYEQYF.

Relative to its sample, this clone is medium-sized. This sequence joins TRBV7-2 and TRBJ1-5; TRBD1 agrees at 10 bases. The germline gives CDR1 SGHTA, CDR2 FQGNSA. CDR3 length: 13 amino acids. V dropped 2 bases and J dropped 11; count of bases not matched to a gene: 3. CDR3 sequence: CASSLSDRGTQHF. In DNA, the CDR3 is TGTGCCAGCAGCTTATCGGACAGGGGGACCCAGCATTTT. Full variable domain (rest looked up from reference TRBV7-2 and TRBJ1-5): GAGVSQSPSNKVTEKGKDVELRCDPISGHTALYWYRQSLGQGLEFLIYFQGNSAPDKSGLPSDRFSAERTGGSVSTLTIQRTQQEDSAVYLCASSLSDRGTQHFGDGTRLSIL.

This clone was counted a few times. This chain uses TRBV11-3 with TRBJ2-1; D is ambiguous. The CDR3 covers 16 residues. The V gene's germline CDR1 is SGHNT and CDR2 YENEEA. Trimming removed 2 bases at V and 2 bases at J, with 13 bases between. The CDR3 sequence: CASSLSRSSPYNEQFF. Here the CDR3 DNA reads TGTGCCAGCAGCTTATCTCGTAGTTCGCCCTACAATGAGCAGTTCTTC.

This clone has just one count. The chain is built from TRBV5-1 and TRBJ1-5; 10 bases align to TRBD1. This CDR3 spans 15 amino acids. Germline assignment: CDR1 SGHRS and CDR2 YFSETQ. Trimming took 2 bases from V and 4 from J; bases not matched to a gene: 3. In DNA, the CDR3 is TGCGCCAGCAGCTTAGGACAGGGGGAGAATCAGCCCCAGCATTTT. Residues: CASSLGQGENQPQHF.

This clone was counted only a few times. This chain connects TRBV4-1 to TRBJ2-3, with D perhaps matching TRBD2 (6 bases). The V end was cut by 1 base, the J end by 6 bases, with 8 bases between. Germline values: CDR1 MGHRA, CDR2 YSYEKL. The CDR3 sequence is 13 residues long. CDR3 protein: CASSQGRGDTQYF. CDR3 DNA: TGCGCCAGCAGCCAAGGCCGGGGGGATACGCAGTATTTT.

This chain uses TRBV9 with TRBJ2-1; a possible D gene is TRBD1 (6 bases). The CDR3 has 16 residues. The germline V and J ends were trimmed by 0 bases and 5 bases, with 15 bases remaining between them. CDR1 and CDR2 (germline): SGDLS, YYNGEE. CDR3 sequence reads: CASSVVGGMAHNEQFF. Written as DNA, the CDR3 is TGTGCCAGCAGCGTAGTTGGGGGCATGGCTCACAATGAGCAGTTCTTC. Full variable domain (remainder filled in from reference TRBV9 and TRBJ2-1): DSGVTQTPKHLITATGQRVTLRCSPRSGDLSVYWYQQSLDQGLQFLIQYYNGEERAKGNILERFSAQQFPDLHSELNLSSLELGDSALYFCASSVVGGMAHNEQFFGPGTRLTVL.

Only a few counts were recorded for this clone. The rearrangement joins TRBV11-3 to TRBJ2-5; tentative D call: TRBD2 (5 bases). The CDR3 extends over 14 amino acids. Deletions cut 5 bases from V and 6 bases from J, with 16 bases between. In germline, CDR1 is SGHNT, CDR2 YENEEA. Written as DNA, the CDR3 is TGTGCCAGCAGCCGTGTCGCAAGGGAGAAGACCCAGTACTTC. Translated, it gives CASSRVAREKTQYF.

The chain is built from TRBV18 and TRBJ1-1; 8 bases map to TRBD1. In germline, CDR1 is KGHSH, CDR2 LQKENI. The CDR3 has 14 amino acids. Trimming took 5 bases from V and 6 from J; bases not matched to a gene: 8. The CDR3 sequence: CASSTTGGEAEAFF. CDR3 bases: TGTGCCAGCTCAACAACAGGGGGGGAGGCTGAAGCTTTCTTT.

The chain has TRBV6-8 and TRBJ1-5; the match to TRBD1 covers 7 bases. The CDR3 extends over 14 amino acids. The V gene's germline CDR1 is MNHGY and CDR2 SAAAGT. V was clipped by 5 bases and J by 11 bases; unmatched bases: 12. CDR3 DNA sequence: TGTGCCAGCAGTCCTGGACAGGTTCGTGGGGCCCAGCATTTT. Its translation: CASSPGQVRGAQHF.

The chain is built from TRBV25-1 and TRBJ2-7, with D tentatively TRBD1 or TRBD2 (5 bases each). The CDR3 is 14 amino acids. Germline CDR1 and CDR2: MGHDK and SYGVNS. V lost 3 bases and J 3 bases, leaving 12 bases between the germline ends. CDR3 nucleotide sequence: TGTGCCAGCAGTGATCCCGGGACGGTCTACGAGCAGTACTTC. Protein sequence: CASSDPGTVYEQYF.

The chain recombines TRBV1 with TRBJ2-3. TRBV1 is a pseudogene segment. The CDR3 totals 14 residues. The DNA for the CDR3 is TGCGCCAGCAGCCAAGGAGGGGCCCATTTAATCCAGTATTTT. Its protein product is CASSQGGAHLIQYF.

The V call is TRBV9, the J call TRBJ2-5, with 7 bases that match TRBD1. CDR1 is SGDLS, CDR2 YYNGEE, per germline. CDR3 length: 14 residues. V trimming: 5 bases; J trimming: 1 base; junction bases outside the gene matches: 5. The CDR3 reads CASSRWDSQETQYF. Written as DNA, the CDR3 is TGTGCCAGCAGTCGATGGGACAGCCAAGAGACCCAGTACTTC.

V usage is TRBV19 and J usage is TRBJ1-1; D gene uncertain. The V end was cut by 6 bases, the J end by 1 base, with 12 bases between. From germline, CDR1 is LNHDA and CDR2 SQIVND (reference sequence). This CDR3 has 14 residues. The CDR3 reads CASRSRAQNTEAFF. DNA of the CDR3: TGTGCCAGTAGATCCCGGGCCCAGAACACTGAAGCTTTCTTT. The full variable domain, completed using reference TRBV19 and TRBJ1-1, is DGGITQSPKYLFRKEGQNVTLSCEQNLNHDAMYWYRQDPGQGLRLIYYSQIVNDFQKGDIAEGYSVSREKKESFPLTVTSAQKNPTAFYLCASRSRAQNTEAFFGQGTRLTVV.

The chain couples TRBV11-3 to TRBJ2-7, with a tentative D call TRBD2 (6 bases). V was pared by 1 base and J by 4 bases, with 14 bases between. Germline V CDR1 and CDR2: SGHNT, YENEEA. There are 15 residues in the CDR3. The CDR3 DNA reads as TGTGCCAGCAGCTTAGTGGCTAGCGCGATATACGAGCAGTACTTC. Translated, it gives CASSLVASAIYEQYF.

The chain joins TRBV5-1 to TRBJ2-7; possibly TRBD2 for D (6 bases). V was trimmed by 1 base and J by 0 bases, leaving 14 bases between them. The germline V gene encodes CDR1 SGHRS and CDR2 YFSETQ. The CDR3 totals 16 residues. In DNA form, the CDR3 reads TGCGCCAGCAGCTTGTATAGCCCCGGGAGCTCCTACGAGCAGTACTTC. Protein product: CASSLYSPGSSYEQYF.

This clone was counted only a few times. The V gene is TRBV5-1, the J gene TRBJ1-2, with 8 bases identical to TRBD1. The V gene end was trimmed by 2 bases and the J gene end by 4 bases; junction bases not matched to a gene: 10. The CDR3 contains 16 residues. Per the germline V gene, CDR1 is SGHRS and CDR2 is YFSETQ. The CDR3 DNA reads TGCGCCAGCAGCTTCAACCCATCAGGACAGGGCTATGGCTACACCTTC. Its protein product is CASSFNPSGQGYGYTF. Looking up the rest from reference TRBV5-1 and TRBJ1-2 gives the full variable domain: KAGVTQTPRYLIKTRGQQVTLSCSPISGHRSVSWYQQTPGQGLQFLFEYFSETQRNKGNFPGRFSGRQFSNSRSEMNVSTLELGDSALYLCASSFNPSGQGYGYTFGSGTRLTVV.

This clone was recorded a few times. The chain joins TRBV7-5 to TRBJ2-7; TRBD1, the D gene given by the table, was not confirmed from the DNA. TRBV7-5 is an annotated pseudogene. The CDR3 has 14 residues. The CDR3 DNA reads as TGTGCCAGCAGTAAGCATCCGGGACAGGACGAGCAGTACTTC. This encodes CASSKHPGQDEQYF.

This clone has only a few counts. The rearrangement joins TRBV4-1 to TRBJ2-4; TRBD1 matches 9 bases. After removal of 3 bases from V and 7 bases from J, the junction contained 7 bases not matched to a gene. From germline, CDR1 is MGHRA and CDR2 YSYEKL. The CDR3 loop spans 15 amino acids. CDR3 protein: CASSHTGDRVNIQYF. DNA for the CDR3: TGCGCCAGCAGCCACACGGGGGACAGGGTCAACATTCAGTACTTC.

This clone appeared a few times. The chain carries TRBV6-8 and TRBJ2-7; D is ambiguous. The CDR3 consists of 15 residues. V was pared by 6 bases and J by 1 base, with 16 bases between. CDR1 is MNHGY and CDR2 is SAAAGT in the germline V gene. The CDR3 loop reads CASSRGRLPSYEQYF. DNA for the CDR3: TGTGCCAGCAGCCGAGGTCGGCTTCCTTCCTACGAGCAGTACTTC.

This clone was counted between two and nine times. DNA of the CDR3: TGTGCCAGCAGCCACGGGCAGACGAACACTGAAGCTTTCTTT. This encodes CASSHGQTNTEAFF. The chain combines TRBV11-3 with TRBJ1-1; D ambiguous. Trimming stripped 5 bases from V and 1 base from J, with 11 bases between. The CDR3 runs to 14 residues. From germline, CDR1 is SGHNT and CDR2 YENEEA.

This clone is medium-sized by share. The chain is built from TRBV6-8 and TRBJ2-1; no clear D. V was shortened by 0 bases and J by 6 bases, with 12 bases between the two germline ends. This CDR3 contains 15 residues. From germline, CDR1 is MNHGY and CDR2 SAAAGT. Here the CDR3 DNA reads TGTGCCAGCAGTTACTCGACGGCATCCCCCAATGAGCAGTTCTTC. Encoded protein: CASSYSTASPNEQFF.